Reported below is one T cell receptor beta chain. These data come from a study of blood T cell repertoires in COVID-19. About the study: Italy, Spain and the United States were the sources of the convalescent and acute COVID-19 samples. PBMCs, B-cell-depleted T cells, or T cells provided the cDNA or gDNA that made up the material.

The authors' processing: For nucleated cells, counts were estimated from reference gene primer amplification. This table comes from immunoSEQ multiplex PCR, and its TCRdb copy is limited to in-frame clones, with some not included. V and J calls and clone size are as listed in that table; D and trimming were resolved from the DNA. The sample lists approximately 150,000 clones; 75% to 90% were seen once. Trimming cost V 8 bases and J 6 bases, with 21 bases left between them. Germline V gene data show CDR1 as SGHTA and CDR2 as FQGNSA. The CDR3 runs to 15 residues. The J gene is TRBJ2-3, the V gene TRBV7-2; possibly TRBD2 for D (5 bases). This TCR was recovered from a woman aged 55-75 years with active COVID-19. Sequences were obtained from peripheral blood. The CDR3 DNA reads as TGTGCCAGCTCCCTAAGAGGAGGATTTGTTGATACGCAGTATTTT. This translates into CASSLRGGFVDTQYF.